This T cell receptor beta chain is from a study of blood T cell repertoires in COVID-19. Study-wide context: T cells, B-cell-depleted T cells, or PBMCs provided the cDNA or gDNA that served as material.

Methods used by the authors: Amplifying reference gene primers gave estimates of nucleated cell counts. TCRdb's table, derived via immunoSEQ multiplex PCR, lists solely in-frame clones and lacks some. The V and J calls and the clone size are those of that table, but D and trimming were determined from the DNA. The repertoire holds approximately 350,000 clones, with about 89% as singletons. The CDR3 is 19 amino acids. Germline CDR1 is SNHLY and CDR2 is FYNNEI. V was clipped by 4 bases and J by 2 bases, with 24 bases between them. This chain links TRBV2 with TRBJ1-5, with D possibly being TRBD1 (6 bases). The sequence came from a man aged 40-50 years with acute or convalescent COVID-19. Sequencing was performed on peripheral blood. CDR3 loop: CASSVSRQGSNLGNQPQHF. In DNA, the CDR3 is TGTGCCAGCAGTGTTTCCCGGCAGGGGTCTAATTTGGGCAATCAGCCCCAGCATTTT. The entire variable domain, with the rest obtained from reference TRBV2 and TRBJ1-5, is as follows: EPEVTQTPSHQVTQMGQEVILRCVPISNHLYFYWYRQILGQKVEFLVSFYNNEISEKSEIFDDQFSVERPDGSNFTLKIRSTKLEDSAMYFCASSVSRQGSNLGNQPQHFGDGTRLSIL.